This TCR beta chain comes out of a study of T-cell reconstitution after alpha-beta-depleted transplantation in children. Molecular barcoding with unique molecular identifiers was used for the TCRbeta library. MiXCR, applied by TCRdb to the PCR reads, yields one record per CDR3 protein. In the table there are more than 100,000 distinct CDR3 sequences, approximately 22% of which are singletons. V gave up 2 bases and J gave up 2 bases, with 10 bases separating them. The V gene's germline CDR1 is SGHVS and CDR2 FNYEAQ. The CDR3 contains 15 residues. On this clonotype itself: Antigen specificity is unknown.

Study-wide points: At one year after transplant, newly produced T cells mostly accounted for T-cell counts and diversity.

The sequences come from PBMCs, mostly from graft donor cells, collected 180 days after TCRalphabeta/CD19-depleted stem cell transplant. V gene TRBV7-6 combines with J gene TRBJ2-1; possibly TRBD1 for D (6 bases). This TCR derives from a male patient between 2 and 10 years old who had a stem cell transplant for chronic granulomatous disease, so the T cells may come from the graft donor. The CDR3 loop is CASSLTQGTYNEQFF. The CDR3 nucleotides are TGTGCCAGCAGCTTAACGCAGGGGACCTACAATGAGCAGTTCTTC.